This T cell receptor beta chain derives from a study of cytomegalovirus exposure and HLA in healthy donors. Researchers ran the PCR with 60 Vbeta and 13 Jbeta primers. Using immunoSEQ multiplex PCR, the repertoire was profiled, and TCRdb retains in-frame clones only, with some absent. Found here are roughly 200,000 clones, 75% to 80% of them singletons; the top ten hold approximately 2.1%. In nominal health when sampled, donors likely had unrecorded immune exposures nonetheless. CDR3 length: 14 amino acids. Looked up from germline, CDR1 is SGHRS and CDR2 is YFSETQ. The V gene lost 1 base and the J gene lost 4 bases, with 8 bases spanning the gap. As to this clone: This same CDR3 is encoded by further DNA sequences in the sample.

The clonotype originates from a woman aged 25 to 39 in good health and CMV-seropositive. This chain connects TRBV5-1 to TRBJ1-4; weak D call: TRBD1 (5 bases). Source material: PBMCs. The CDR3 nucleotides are TGCGCCAGCAGCTTGCAGGGCCTTAATGAAAAACTGTTTTTT. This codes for CASSLQGLNEKLFF.